These 15 T cell receptor beta chains came from one sample sequenced in a study of vaccination effects on CD4 cells after COVID-19. These receptors are not linked to any known antigen. Sequencing was performed with immunoSEQ multiplex PCR; in TCRdb, only in-frame clones are kept and a portion is missing. The profile shows about 14,000 clones, over 60% of them singletons. Under the ViraFEST assay, PBMC were stimulated with viral peptide pools so that antigen-specific CD4+ T cells expanded. Sequencing was performed afterwards. Cultured cells yielded isolated CD4+ T cells after 10 to 11 days. The starting material was CD4+ T cells from PBMCs cultured with HCoV-229E spike peptides, obtained before COVID-19 vaccination. All receptors come from a human donor who received a COVID-19 vaccine.

The chain employs TRBV6-2 or TRBV6-3 and TRBJ1-6; 7 bases match TRBD1. The CDR3 length is 16 residues. Unmatched junction bases numbered 8, after V lost 2 bases and J lost 7 bases. Germline CDR1 reads MNHEY; CDR2 reads SVGEGT. Here the CDR3 reads CASSYIGTGANSPLHF. CDR3 sequence (DNA): TGTGCCAGCAGTTACATCGGAACAGGGGCGAATTCACCCCTCCACTTT.

The chain joins TRBV9 to TRBJ1-1, with D perhaps matching TRBD1 (5 bases). The CDR3 covers 15 residues. Germline values: CDR1 SGDLS, CDR2 YYNGEE. V dropped 0 bases and J dropped 0 bases, with 9 bases sitting between them. The CDR3 DNA reads TGTGCCAGCAGCGTAGCCGGGGCCCTGAACACTGAAGCTTTCTTT. Translated: CASSVAGALNTEAFF.

The rearrangement links TRBV28 to TRBJ1-4; maybe TRBD1 (5 bases). CDR1 is MDHEN, CDR2 SYDVKM, per germline. The germline V and J ends were trimmed by 6 bases and 10 bases, with 12 bases remaining between them. This CDR3 contains 12 residues. CDR3 sequence: CASSAWGSKLFF. DNA for the CDR3: TGTGCCAGCAGCGCGTGGGGGTCAAAACTGTTTTTT.

This chain links TRBV6-5 with TRBJ2-1; 12 bases line up with TRBD2. Germline lookup yields CDR1 MNHEY and CDR2 SVGAGI. This CDR3 comprises 15 residues. The trim removed 0 bases at V and 9 bases at J, leaving 3 bases unmatched. Here the CDR3 reads CASSYSTSGSGEQFF. DNA of the CDR3: TGTGCCAGCAGTTACTCGACTAGCGGGAGCGGTGAGCAGTTCTTC.

The CDR3: CASSLARAGELFF. The CDR3 DNA is TGTGCCAGCAGCTTAGCGAGGGCCGGGGAGCTGTTTTTT. The V call is TRBV11-3, the J call TRBJ2-2; tentative D call: TRBD2 (5 bases). Looked up from germline, CDR1 is SGHNT and CDR2 is YENEEA. The CDR3 runs 13 residues. V lost 1 base, J lost 6 bases, and 6 bases lay in between.

The rearrangement uses TRBV3-1 (or the pseudogene TRBV3-2) and TRBJ1-3; 8 bases are shared with TRBD1. The CDR3 runs 16 residues. Germline values: CDR1 LGHDT, CDR2 YNNKEL (reference sequence). Trimming cost V 4 bases and J 4 bases; bases outside gene matches: 9. The CDR3 nucleotides read TGTGCCAGCAGCCCCGCCGACAGGGGCTTCGGAAACACCATATATTTT. It is translated as CASSPADRGFGNTIYF.

This sequence joins TRBV11-2 and TRBJ2-7; D unclear. The CDR3 is 14 residues long. Trimming removed 3 bases at V and 4 bases at J, with 13 bases between. Germline V gene data show CDR1 as SGHAT and CDR2 as FQNNGV. The CDR3 DNA sequence: TGTGCCAGCAGCTTTTACCAGGCCAGATACGAGCAGTACTTC. Its translation: CASSFYQARYEQYF.

The V and J genes are TRBV19 and TRBJ1-2, with TRBD1 as a possible D gene (6 bases). Germline V gene lookup returns CDR1 LNHDA and CDR2 SQIVND (reference sequence). This CDR3 has 17 amino acids. Between the trimmed V and J ends, which lost 5 bases and 4 bases, there was a span of 23 bases. CDR3 sequence: CASSPPGGAITSYGYTF. The CDR3 DNA follows: TGTGCCAGTAGTCCCCCGGGGGGGGCAATAACTTCCTATGGCTACACCTTC.

The genes are TRBV11-2 and TRBJ2-4; 9 bases align to TRBD1. Germline V CDR1 and CDR2: SGHAT, FQNNGV. This CDR3 is 16 amino acids long. The trim removed 2 bases at V and 7 bases at J, leaving 9 bases unmatched. The CDR3 reads CASSLSLGTGQNIQYF. DNA of the CDR3: TGTGCCAGCAGCTTAAGTTTGGGGACAGGGCAGAACATTCAGTACTTC.

The rearrangement uses TRBV6-6 and TRBJ2-5; tentatively, D is TRBD1 (6 bases). CDR1 and CDR2 from the germline V gene are MNHNY and SVGAGI (reference sequence). Trimming shortened V by 10 bases and J by 0 bases, and 18 bases separated the two germline ends. The CDR3 runs to 15 residues. CDR3 amino acids: CATHPQGRYQETQYF. CDR3 bases: TGTGCCACCCACCCCCAGGGGCGGTACCAAGAGACCCAGTACTTC.

The chain is built from TRBV7-2 and TRBJ1-5; 7 bases match TRBD1. V gave up 4 bases and J gave up 5 bases; unmatched junction bases: 2. CDR1 and CDR2 from the germline V gene are SGHTA and FQGNSA. This CDR3 contains 13 residues. The CDR3, as DNA: TGTGCCAGCAGCTCCAGGGGGGATCAGCCCCAGCATTTT. It encodes CASSSRGDQPQHF.

The chain has TRBV10-3 and TRBJ2-2, with 7 bases matching TRBD1. Losses at the gene ends were 4 bases for V and 2 bases for J; bases not matched to a gene: 1. The length of the CDR3 is 14 residues. Germline CDR1 and CDR2: ENHRY and SYGVKD. CDR3 in amino acids: CAISGDRNTGELFF. CDR3 DNA sequence: TGTGCCATCAGTGGGGACAGAAACACCGGGGAGCTGTTTTTT.

The chain recombines TRBV12-5 with TRBJ1-5; 9 bases match TRBD1. Germline CDR1 and CDR2: LGHNT and FRNRAP. J lost 5 bases, V lost 5 bases, and 1 base had no gene match. This CDR3 has 13 amino acids. The chain's CDR3 is CASGGDRDQPQHF. The CDR3 region has the DNA TGTGCTAGTGGTGGGGACAGGGATCAGCCCCAGCATTTT.

V usage is TRBV28 and J usage is TRBJ2-1; D is possibly TRBD2 (5 bases). The CDR3 is 16 amino acids. Germline CDR1 MDHEN, CDR2 SYDVKM. Trimming took off 5 bases at V and 6 bases at J, with 20 bases between the two ends. The CDR3 nucleotides read TGTGCCAGCAGTCCCCCCGGGGTCCCCTACATCAATGAGCAGTTCTTC. As protein: CASSPPGVPYINEQFF. Full variable domain (rest looked up from reference TRBV28 and TRBJ2-1): DVKVTQSSRYLVKRTGEKVFLECVQDMDHENMFWYRQDPGLGLRLIYFSYDVKMKEKGDIPEGYSVSREKKERFSLILESASTNQTSMYLCASSPPGVPYINEQFFGPGTRLTVL.

This clone was detected only a few times. The chain links TRBV2 to TRBJ1-5, with D hard to call. Looked up from germline, CDR1 is SNHLY and CDR2 is FYNNEI. V gave up 3 bases and J gave up 9 bases, with 12 bases separating them. There are 13 residues in the CDR3. The CDR3 DNA sequence: TGTGCCAGCAGTGACGAAGGGATCGGGCCCCAGCATTTT. It specifies CASSDEGIGPQHF.